Listed here are 18 T cell receptor beta chains from one sample, sequenced in a study of neurological immune-mediated disorders (dated by TCRdb to between 2019 and 2020). Receptor amplification or capture employed 5' RACE. Instrument on record: Illumina HiSeq 2500. Through fastp at Q25 and MiXCR, TCRdb rebuilt clones from the public reads, retaining in-frame beta chains. Each CDR3 protein appears once, grouped with its most common genes and DNA. The sample table holds around 97,000 distinct CDR3 sequences, of which approximately 11% were seen once. The top ten constitute under 4% of the sample. The time point label of this sample denotes: longitudinal time-point 3. Material for sequencing was PBMCs. The receptor set was obtained from a female donor with HTLV-1-associated myelopathy (HAM/TSP).

The V call is TRBV11-2, the J call TRBJ2-3; unclear D gene. The CDR3 has 13 amino acids. Germline V CDR1 and CDR2: SGHAT, FQNNGV. V lost 6 bases to trimming and J lost 1 base, with 8 bases between them. The CDR3 loop is CASSPIGTDTQYF. In DNA, the CDR3 is TGTGCCAGCAGTCCTATAGGCACAGATACGCAGTATTTT.

Ten or more counts support this clonotype. The genes are TRBV10-3 and TRBJ1-5; TRBD1 is a possible D gene (6 bases). Germline V gene data show CDR1 as ENHRY and CDR2 as SYGVKD. This CDR3 has 13 residues. V was pared by 10 bases and J by 5 bases, with 15 bases between. The CDR3 coding sequence is TGTGCCACCAAAACAGGGCTTGATCAGCCCCAGCATTTT. It encodes CATKTGLDQPQHF.

The chain combines TRBV11-3 with TRBJ2-2; 10 nucleotides agree with TRBD1. V dropped 6 bases and J dropped 4; count of bases not matched to a gene: 5. Germline values: CDR1 SGHNT, CDR2 YENEEA. CDR3 length: 15 amino acids. For the CDR3, the DNA is TGTGCCAGCAGACACCGGGACAGGGGCACCGGGGAGCTGTTTTTT. Protein product: CASRHRDRGTGELFF.

This clonotype came up many times. The CDR3 sequence: CASSFSGSGANVLTF. Written as DNA, the CDR3 is TGCGCCAGCAGCTTCTCGGGAAGTGGGGCCAACGTCCTGACTTTC. The V gene is TRBV5-1, the J gene TRBJ2-6; tentatively, D is TRBD2 (5 bases). The CDR3 consists of 15 residues. CDR1 SGHRS and CDR2 YFSETQ come from the germline V gene. Trimming stripped 2 bases from V and 3 bases from J, with 9 bases between. The full variable domain, rest sourced from reference TRBV5-1 and TRBJ2-6, is KAGVTQTPRYLIKTRGQQVTLSCSPISGHRSVSWYQQTPGQGLQFLFEYFSETQRNKGNFPGRFSGRQFSNSRSEMNVSTLELGDSALYLCASSFSGSGANVLTFGAGSRLTVL.

This clonotype was counted a few times. The gene calls are TRBV5-1 and TRBJ1-1; possible D gene TRBD1, 5 bases. The V gene's germline CDR1 is SGHRS and CDR2 YFSETQ. V lost 0 bases, J lost 1 base, and 10 bases lay in between. The CDR3 contains 15 residues. The DNA for the CDR3 is TGCGCCAGCAGCTTGGACACGGGGACGAACACTGAAGCTTTCTTT. Residues: CASSLDTGTNTEAFF.

This clonotype has just a few counts. The chain joins TRBV5-1 to TRBJ2-5; perhaps TRBD1 as D (6 bases). Trimming cost V 0 bases and J 0 bases, with 9 bases left between them. Germline CDR1 and CDR2: SGHRS and YFSETQ. The CDR3 loop spans 15 amino acids. The CDR3 region has the DNA TGCGCCAGCAGCTTGGGGGCAGGGGACCAAGAGACCCAGTACTTC. Amino acid sequence: CASSLGAGDQETQYF.

This clonotype was picked up many times. This sequence joins TRBV14 and TRBJ1-6; D is undetermined. This CDR3 region has 18 residues. From germline, CDR1 is SGHDN and CDR2 FVKESK. V was clipped by 4 bases and J by 0 bases, with 16 bases between them. CDR3 sequence (DNA): TGTGCCAGCAGCCGAAACCCCAGGTCGGGCTCCTATAATTCACCCCTCCACTTT. Translating it yields CASSRNPRSGSYNSPLHF.

There are many counts of this clonotype. The gene calls are TRBV5-1 and TRBJ2-2; tentatively, D is TRBD1 (6 bases). CDR3 length: 14 residues. Germline assignment: CDR1 SGHRS and CDR2 YFSETQ. V was cut by 4 bases and J by 7 bases, with 14 bases left in between. The CDR3 reads CASSSTGTIGELFF. The CDR3 nucleotides read TGCGCCAGCAGCAGCACAGGGACGATCGGGGAGCTGTTTTTT.

Of note for this clonotype: This may be a read error, as it is one base from a much larger clone. The V gene is TRBV2, the J gene TRBJ2-7, with D perhaps assigned TRBD1 or TRBD2 (5 bases each). Trimming took 2 bases from V and 9 from J, leaving 11 bases between them. Germline values: CDR1 SNHLY, CDR2 FYNNEI. This CDR3 region has 12 residues. CDR3 residues: CASSEWDGRQYF. The CDR3 DNA follows: TGTGCCAGCAGTGAATGGGACGGACGGCAGTACTTC.

The chain has TRBV7-9 and TRBJ2-7; 8 positions match TRBD2. This CDR3 has 14 residues. The germline V gene encodes CDR1 SEHNR and CDR2 FQNEAQ (reference sequence). J was trimmed by 1 base and V by 6 bases; bases with no gene match: 5. The CDR3 spells CASSRGGLSYEQYF. The CDR3 DNA sequence: TGTGCCAGCAGTCGGGGGGGCCTTTCCTACGAGCAGTACTTC.

This clonotype came up many times. This chain joins TRBV6-6 and TRBJ2-2, with 7 bases lining up with TRBD2. Trimming at V came to 10 bases and at J to 2 bases, leaving 10 bases not matched to a gene. CDR3 length equals 15 residues. Germline V gene data show CDR1 as MNHNY and CDR2 as SVGAGI (reference sequence). In DNA form, the CDR3 reads TGTGCCACCCAGGGAGGGACCCTTAACACCGGGGAGCTGTTTTTT. The encoded protein is CATQGGTLNTGELFF.

This clonotype was seen a few times. This chain links TRBV29-1 with TRBJ1-1, with D perhaps TRBD1 (5 bases). From germline, CDR1 is SQVTM and CDR2 ANQGSEA. The germline V and J ends were trimmed by 7 bases and 8 bases, with 14 bases remaining between them. This CDR3 region has 11 residues. The CDR3 is CSGANGDEAFF. For the CDR3, the DNA is TGCAGCGGCGCGAACGGGGACGAAGCTTTCTTT.

The rearrangement links TRBV28 to TRBJ2-7, with D maybe TRBD1 (5 bases). Trimming took 2 bases from V and 8 from J, leaving 19 bases between them. The length of the CDR3 is 15 residues. Germline lookup yields CDR1 MDHEN and CDR2 SYDVKM. CDR3 nucleotide sequence: TGTGCCAGCAGTTTAAGTTCCCAGGGCCCTCGCCAGCAGTACTTC. Protein sequence: CASSLSSQGPRQQYF. Supplemented by reference TRBV28 and TRBJ2-7, the full variable domain reads DVKVTQSSRYLVKRTGEKVFLECVQDMDHENMFWYRQDPGLGLRLIYFSYDVKMKEKGDIPEGYSVSREKKERFSLILESASTNQTSMYLCASSLSSQGPRQQYFGPGTRLTVT.

At least ten counts were recorded for this clonotype. J is TRBJ2-1 and V is TRBV12-3 or TRBV12-4, with TRBD2 matching 16 bases. Trimming cost V 3 bases and J 0 bases; bases outside gene matches: 8. The CDR3 has 20 residues. The CDR3 DNA follows: TGTGCCAGCAGTTTCGGGACTAGCGGGGGGGCTTTCCTCTCCTACAATGAGCAGTTCTTC. Protein: CASSFGTSGGAFLSYNEQFF.

This clonotype was found many times. V gene TRBV12-3 or TRBV12-4 combines with J gene TRBJ1-1, with 7 bases fitting TRBD1. The CDR3 loop spans 14 amino acids. The V and J ends lost 4 bases and 3 bases, in that order; junction bases with no gene match: 5. CDR3 region: CASSYPGGYTEAFF. CDR3 DNA sequence: TGTGCCAGCAGTTACCCAGGGGGATACACTGAAGCTTTCTTT.

This clonotype came up many times. V usage is TRBV12-3 or TRBV12-4 and J usage is TRBJ2-7; D may be TRBD1 (5 bases). V lost 6 bases and J 5 bases, leaving 14 bases between the germline ends. The CDR3 has 13 residues. The CDR3 reads CASSLQGINEQYF. CDR3 bases: TGTGCCAGCAGCCTGCAGGGTATCAACGAGCAGTACTTC.

This clonotype was picked up many times. V and J are TRBV4-1 and TRBJ2-5, with TRBD1 matching 8 bases. This CDR3 has 15 residues. CDR1 is MGHRA, CDR2 YSYEKL, per germline. J was trimmed by 5 bases and V by 1 base; bases with no gene match: 6. For the CDR3, the DNA is TGCGCCAGCAGCCAAGGGACAGGGAGGCGGGAGACCCAGTACTTC. Translating it yields CASSQGTGRRETQYF.

This clonotype showed up many times. V gene TRBV20-1 combines with J gene TRBJ2-3; unclear D gene. V was cut by 4 bases and J by 6 bases, with 8 bases left in between. The germline gives CDR1 DFQATT, CDR2 SNEGSKA (reference sequence). The CDR3 spans 11 residues. The CDR3 DNA reads as TGCAGTGCTAATCTGGGGGATACGCAGTATTTT. Translation: CSANLGDTQYF.